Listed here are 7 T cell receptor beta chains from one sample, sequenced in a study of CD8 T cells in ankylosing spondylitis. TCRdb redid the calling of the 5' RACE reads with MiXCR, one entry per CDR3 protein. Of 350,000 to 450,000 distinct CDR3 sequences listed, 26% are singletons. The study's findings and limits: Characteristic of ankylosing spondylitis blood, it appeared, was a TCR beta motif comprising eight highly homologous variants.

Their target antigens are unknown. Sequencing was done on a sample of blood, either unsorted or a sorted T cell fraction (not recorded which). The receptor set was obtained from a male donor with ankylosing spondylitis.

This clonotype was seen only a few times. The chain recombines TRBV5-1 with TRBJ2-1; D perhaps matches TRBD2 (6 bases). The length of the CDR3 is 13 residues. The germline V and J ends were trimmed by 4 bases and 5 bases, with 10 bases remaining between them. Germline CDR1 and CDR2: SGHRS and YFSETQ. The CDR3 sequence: CASSAGLDNEQFF. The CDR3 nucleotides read TGCGCCAGCAGCGCGGGACTGGACAATGAGCAGTTCTTC.

The CDR3 bases are TGTGCCAGCAGCGGTTCAGCGGGAGGGCTCAGCTCCTACAATGAGCAGTTCTTC. Its protein is CASSGSAGGLSSYNEQFF. This chain links TRBV6-1 with TRBJ2-1; 10 bases align to TRBD2. CDR3 length equals 18 residues. Looked up from germline, CDR1 is MNHNS and CDR2 is SASEGT. V dropped 6 bases and J dropped 0; count of bases not matched to a gene: 11.

CDR3 amino acids: CASSLEGSGNTIYF. Here the CDR3 DNA reads TGCGCCAGCAGCCTGGAGGGCTCTGGAAACACCATATATTTT. V usage is TRBV5-1 and J usage is TRBJ1-3; D not resolved. Trimming cost V 4 bases and J 0 bases, with 8 bases left between them. Germline-derived CDR1 and CDR2 are SGHRS and YFSETQ. The CDR3 loop spans 14 amino acids.

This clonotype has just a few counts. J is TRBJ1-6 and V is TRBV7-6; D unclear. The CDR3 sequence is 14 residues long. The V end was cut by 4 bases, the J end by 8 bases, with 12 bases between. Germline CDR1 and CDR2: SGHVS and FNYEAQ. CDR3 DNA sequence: TGTGCCAGCAGCTACGGACGGTTGGATTCACCCCTCCACTTT. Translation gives CASSYGRLDSPLHF.

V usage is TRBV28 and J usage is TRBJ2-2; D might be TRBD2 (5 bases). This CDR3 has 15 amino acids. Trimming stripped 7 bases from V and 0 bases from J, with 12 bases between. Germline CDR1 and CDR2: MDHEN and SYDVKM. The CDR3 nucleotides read TGTGCCAGCACCATGGCCGGGGCGAACACCGGGGAGCTGTTTTTT. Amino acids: CASTMAGANTGELFF.

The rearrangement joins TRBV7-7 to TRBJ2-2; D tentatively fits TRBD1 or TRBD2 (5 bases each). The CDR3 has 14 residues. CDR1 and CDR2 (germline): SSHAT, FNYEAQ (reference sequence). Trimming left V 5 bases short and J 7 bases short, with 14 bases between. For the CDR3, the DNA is TGTGCCAGCAGCCCGAGGGGTCAGGGCGGGGAGCTGTTTTTT. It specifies CASSPRGQGGELFF.

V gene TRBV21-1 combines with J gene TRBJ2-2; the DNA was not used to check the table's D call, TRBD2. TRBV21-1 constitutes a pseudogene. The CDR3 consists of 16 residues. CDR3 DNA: TGTGCCAGCAGCGTCGGGCGGGAGGAAAACACCGGGGAGCTGTTTTTT. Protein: CASSVGREENTGELFF.